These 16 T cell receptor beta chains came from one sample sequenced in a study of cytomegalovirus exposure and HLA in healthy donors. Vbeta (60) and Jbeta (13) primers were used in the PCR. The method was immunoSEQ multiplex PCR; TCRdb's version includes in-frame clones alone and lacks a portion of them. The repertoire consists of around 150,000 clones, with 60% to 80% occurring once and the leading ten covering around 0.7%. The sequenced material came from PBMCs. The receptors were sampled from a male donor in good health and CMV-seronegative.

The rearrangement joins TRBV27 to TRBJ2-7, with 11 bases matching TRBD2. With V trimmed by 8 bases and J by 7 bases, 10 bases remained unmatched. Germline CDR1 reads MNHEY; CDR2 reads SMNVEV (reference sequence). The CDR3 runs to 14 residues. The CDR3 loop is CASSPLAGGPEQYF. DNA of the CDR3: TGTGCCAGCTCCCCCCTAGCGGGGGGTCCGGAGCAGTACTTC.

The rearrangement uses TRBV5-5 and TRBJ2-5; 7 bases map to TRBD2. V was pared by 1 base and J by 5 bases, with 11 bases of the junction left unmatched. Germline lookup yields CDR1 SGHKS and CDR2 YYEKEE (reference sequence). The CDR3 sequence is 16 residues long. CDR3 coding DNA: TGTGCCAGCAGCTTGTGGGGGGGAGGGCCTTTGGAGACCCAGTACTTC. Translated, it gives CASSLWGGGPLETQYF.

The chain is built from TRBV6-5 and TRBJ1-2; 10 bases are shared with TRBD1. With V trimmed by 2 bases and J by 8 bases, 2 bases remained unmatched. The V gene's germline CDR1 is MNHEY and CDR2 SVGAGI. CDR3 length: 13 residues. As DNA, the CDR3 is TGTGCCAGCAGTTACGAGGACAGGGGGGGCTACACCTTC. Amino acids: CASSYEDRGGYTF.

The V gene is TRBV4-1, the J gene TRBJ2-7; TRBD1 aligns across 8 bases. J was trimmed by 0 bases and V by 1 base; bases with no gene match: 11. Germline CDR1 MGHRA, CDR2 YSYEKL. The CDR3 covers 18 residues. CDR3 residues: CASSQGLGQVLNSYEQYF. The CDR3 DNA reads TGCGCCAGCAGCCAAGGGTTGGGACAGGTCCTAAACTCCTACGAGCAGTACTTC.

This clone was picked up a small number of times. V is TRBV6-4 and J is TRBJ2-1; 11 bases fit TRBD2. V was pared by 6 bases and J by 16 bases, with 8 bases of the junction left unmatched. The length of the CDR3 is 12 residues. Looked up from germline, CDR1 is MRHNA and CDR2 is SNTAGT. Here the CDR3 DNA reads TGTGCCAGCAGCCTTGGACTAGCGGGCCCTTTCTTC. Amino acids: CASSLGLAGPFF.

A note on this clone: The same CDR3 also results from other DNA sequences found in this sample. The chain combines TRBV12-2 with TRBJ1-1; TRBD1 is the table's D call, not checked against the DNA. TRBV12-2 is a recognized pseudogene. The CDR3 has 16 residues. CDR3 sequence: CASRSGATDMNTEAFF. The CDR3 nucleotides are TGTGCAAGTCGCTCAGGGGCCACTGACATGAACACTGAGGCTTTCTTT.

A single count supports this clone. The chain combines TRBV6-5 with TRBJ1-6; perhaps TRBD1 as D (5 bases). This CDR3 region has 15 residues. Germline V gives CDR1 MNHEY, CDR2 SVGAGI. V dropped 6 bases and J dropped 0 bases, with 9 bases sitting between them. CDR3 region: CASRADSSYNSPLHF. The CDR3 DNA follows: TGTGCCAGCAGAGCCGACAGCTCCTATAATTCACCCCTCCACTTT.

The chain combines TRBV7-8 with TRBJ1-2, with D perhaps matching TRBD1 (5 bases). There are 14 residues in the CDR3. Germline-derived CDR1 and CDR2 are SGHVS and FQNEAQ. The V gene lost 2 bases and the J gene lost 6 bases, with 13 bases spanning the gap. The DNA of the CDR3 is TGTGCCAGCAGCTTAATGGTTCCAGGGAATGGCTACACCTTC. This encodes CASSLMVPGNGYTF.

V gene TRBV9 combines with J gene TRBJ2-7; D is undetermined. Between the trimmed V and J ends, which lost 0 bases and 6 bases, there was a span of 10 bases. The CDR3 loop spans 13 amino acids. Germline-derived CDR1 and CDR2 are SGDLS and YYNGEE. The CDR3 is CASSVGSPGEQYF. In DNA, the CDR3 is TGTGCCAGCAGCGTAGGCTCCCCAGGCGAGCAGTACTTC.

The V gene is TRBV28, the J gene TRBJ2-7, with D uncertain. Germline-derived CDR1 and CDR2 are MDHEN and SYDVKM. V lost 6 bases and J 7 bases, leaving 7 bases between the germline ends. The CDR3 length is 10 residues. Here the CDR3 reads CASSRVEQYF. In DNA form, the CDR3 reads TGTGCCAGCAGCCGGGTAGAGCAGTACTTC.

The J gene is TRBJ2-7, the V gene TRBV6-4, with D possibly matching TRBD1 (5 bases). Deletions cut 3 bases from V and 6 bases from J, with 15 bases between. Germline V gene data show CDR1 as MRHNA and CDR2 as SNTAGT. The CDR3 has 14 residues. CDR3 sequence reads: CASSETEVSSEQYF. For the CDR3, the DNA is TGTGCCAGCAGTGAGACAGAAGTTAGCTCCGAGCAGTACTTC.

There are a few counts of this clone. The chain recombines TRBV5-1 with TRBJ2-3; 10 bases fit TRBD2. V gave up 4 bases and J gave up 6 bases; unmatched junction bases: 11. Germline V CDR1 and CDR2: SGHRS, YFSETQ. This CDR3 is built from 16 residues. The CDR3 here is CASSGLAGGVVDTQYF. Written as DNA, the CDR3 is TGCGCCAGCAGCGGGTTAGCGGGAGGTGTGGTGGATACGCAGTATTTT.

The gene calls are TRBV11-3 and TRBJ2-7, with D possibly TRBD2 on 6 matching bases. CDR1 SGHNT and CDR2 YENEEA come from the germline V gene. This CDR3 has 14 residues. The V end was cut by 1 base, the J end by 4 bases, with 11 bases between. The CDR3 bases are TGTGCCAGCAGCTTAGTGGCAGGGAGGTACGAGCAGTACGTC. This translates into CASSLVAGRYEQYV.

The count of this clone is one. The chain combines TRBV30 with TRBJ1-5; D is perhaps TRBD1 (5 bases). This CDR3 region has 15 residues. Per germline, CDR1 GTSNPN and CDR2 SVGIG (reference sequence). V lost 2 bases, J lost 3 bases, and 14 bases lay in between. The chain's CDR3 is CAWSRGRRDNQPQHF. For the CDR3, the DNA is TGTGCCTGGAGTAGGGGCAGGAGGGACAATCAGCCCCAGCATTTT.

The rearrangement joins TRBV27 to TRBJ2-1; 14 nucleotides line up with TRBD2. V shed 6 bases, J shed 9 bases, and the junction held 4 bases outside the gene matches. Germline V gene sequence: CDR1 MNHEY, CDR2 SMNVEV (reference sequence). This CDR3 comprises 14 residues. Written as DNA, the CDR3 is TGTGCCAGCAGACCCGGGACTAGCGGGAGTGAGCAGTTCTTC. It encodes CASRPGTSGSEQFF.

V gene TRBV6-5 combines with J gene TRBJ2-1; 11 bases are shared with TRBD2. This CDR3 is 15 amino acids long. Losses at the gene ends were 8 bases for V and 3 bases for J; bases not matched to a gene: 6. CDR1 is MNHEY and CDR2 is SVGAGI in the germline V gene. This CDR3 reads CASRPGLADYNEQFF. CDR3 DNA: TGTGCCAGCCGACCGGGACTAGCGGACTACAATGAGCAGTTCTTC.